The 5 T cell receptor beta chains in this list originate from one sample, sequenced in a study of Graves' ophthalmopathy and Graves' hyperthyroidism (dated by TCRdb to 2016 to 2018). Sequencing instrument: Illumina HiSeq 2000. TCR beta CDR3 regions were amplified from RNA transcripts for repertoire sequencing. The first round of RT-PCR was done with HTBI primers and the Qiagen OneStep RT-PCR kit, and was followed by a second round of multiplex PCR, then size selection and purification. TCRdb reprocessed the public reads (quality trimming at Q25 with fastp, clone calling with MiXCR) and kept in-frame beta chains. Each record represents a unique CDR3 protein, reported with the most common genes and DNA among its rows. In all, the sample holds about 180,000 distinct CDR3 sequences, and roughly 37% of those were seen once. The ten largest clones capture approximately 5.5% of the sample. The sample consisted of peripheral blood. Receptor source: a woman aged 40 to 50 with Graves' ophthalmopathy. Donor details come from another sample of the same person, matched by shared clones.

The rearrangement uses TRBV28 and TRBJ1-1; no firm D call. The CDR3 loop spans 14 amino acids. V lost 5 bases to trimming and J lost 1 base, with 11 bases between them. Germline V lookup: CDR1 MDHEN, CDR2 SYDVKM. CDR3 sequence reads: CASSLTDGNTEAFF. CDR3 bases: TGTGCCAGCAGTCTAACGGACGGGAACACTGAAGCTTTCTTT.

This clonotype appeared many times. The chain recombines TRBV6-1 with TRBJ1-2; 8 bases align to TRBD1. CDR3 length equals 12 residues. V was clipped by 5 bases and J by 7 bases; unmatched bases: 3. Germline assignment: CDR1 MNHNS and CDR2 SASEGT. The CDR3 coding sequence is TGTGCCAGCAGTACAGGGGGGGCTGGCTACACCTTC. As protein: CASSTGGAGYTF.

This clonotype has a count of ten or more. V is TRBV20-1 and J is TRBJ1-1; D is unclear. The CDR3 consists of 15 residues. Germline V gene lookup returns CDR1 DFQATT and CDR2 SNEGSKA (reference sequence). Trimming took off 3 bases at V and 0 bases at J, with 14 bases between the two ends. The DNA of the CDR3 is TGCAGTGCTAGGGGATACGGGCTCATGAACACTGAAGCTTTCTTT. Translation: CSARGYGLMNTEAFF.

This clonotype turned up a few times. The genes are TRBV12-5 and TRBJ2-6; D not certain. V dropped 3 bases and J dropped 2 bases, with 2 bases sitting between them. The CDR3 has 13 amino acids. CDR1 is LGHNT and CDR2 is FRNRAP in the germline V gene. The CDR3 sequence is CASGLTGANVLTF. As DNA, the CDR3 is TGTGCTAGTGGTTTAACTGGGGCCAACGTCCTGACTTTC.

V gene TRBV7-2 combines with J gene TRBJ1-6; D remains unclear. The CDR3 loop spans 13 amino acids. Germline CDR1 and CDR2: SGHTA and FQGNSA. V was shortened by 2 bases and J by 8 bases, with 7 bases between the two germline ends. The CDR3 DNA follows: TGTGCCAGCAGCTTATACGAAGATTCACCCCTCCACTTT. Residues: CASSLYEDSPLHF. Looking up the rest from reference TRBV7-2 and TRBJ1-6 gives the full variable domain: GAGVSQSPSNKVTEKGKDVELRCDPISGHTALYWYRQSLGQGLEFLIYFQGNSAPDKSGLPSDRFSAERTGGSVSTLTIQRTQQEDSAVYLCASSLYEDSPLHFGNGTRLTVT.